Listed below are T cell receptor beta chains from one sample, sequenced in a study of siplizumab effects on memory and regulatory T cells. Method: immunoSEQ multiplex PCR; TCRdb's copy keeps in-frame clones and lacks some. The sample holds 70,000 to 95,000 clones, approximately 94% seen once. Sample: CD8+ T cells sorted from blood. These receptors all come from a human donor in good health. The CDR3 runs from the conserved cysteine through the conserved F or W. The D gene is left open where the match is weak. Not all rows give a size; the values are once, few, many and, for expanded clones, a class.

CDR3 DNA	CDR3 protein	V gene	J gene	D gene	CDR3 length	clone size
TGTGCCAGCGCACCCGGGGGCAGGGGCTACGAGCAGTACTTC	CASAPGGRGYEQYF	TRBV9	TRBJ2-7	NA	14	once
TGTGCCTGGAGGCCCATGAACACTGAAGCTTTCTTT	CAWRPMNTEAFF	TRBV30	TRBJ1-1	NA	12	NA
TGTGCCAGCAGCCCTCGCGGGGATGTAACCTACGAGCAGTACTTC	CASSPRGDVTYEQYF	TRBV13	TRBJ2-7	NA	15	NA
TGTGCCAGCAGTTTTGGCAGGGGGAACACTGAAGCTTTCTTT	CASSFGRGNTEAFF	TRBV27	TRBJ1-1	NA	14	NA
TGTGCCAGCAGCCCCGGGACAGGGCCCTTCTACGAGCAGTACTTC	CASSPGTGPFYEQYF	TRBV11-2	TRBJ2-7	TRBD1	15	NA
TGTGCCAGTAGTATAGATGAGGGGACCTACGAGCAGTACTTC	CASSIDEGTYEQYF	TRBV19	TRBJ2-7	NA	14	NA
TGTGCCAGCAGTTTACTAGCGGGAGGGAATGAGCAGTTCTTC	CASSLLAGGNEQFF	TRBV27	TRBJ2-1	TRBD2	14	few
TGCAGCGTTGAGGGATTACAGGATGAAGCTTTCTTT	CSVEGLQDEAFF	TRBV29-1	TRBJ1-1	NA	12	few
TGTGCCAGCGGAATTGATGGGATAAGGGAAGAGACCCAGTACTTC	CASGIDGIREETQYF	TRBV25-1	TRBJ2-5	NA	15	NA
TGTGCCAGCGTCAAGATCTTGTACGAGCAGTACTTC	CASVKILYEQYF	TRBV13	TRBJ2-7	NA	12	NA
TGTGCCAGCAGCCTCTACGAGCCCAGGATCGCTGGAAACACCATATATTTT	CASSLYEPRIAGNTIYF	TRBV5-5	TRBJ1-3	NA	17	NA
TGCGCCAGCAGCCGGGAGACAGGGGGATATTCCGAGCAGTACTTC	CASSRETGGYSEQYF	TRBV4-1	TRBJ2-7	TRBD1	15	NA
TGTGCCAGCAGCTACAACAGGGAACTGTTTTTT	CASSYNRELFF	TRBV7-9	TRBJ1-4	NA	11	NA
TGTGCCAGCAGCGCAGGGGTTTCCGGGGGCGACGACGAAAAACTGTTTTTT	CASSAGVSGGDDEKLFF	TRBV11-2	TRBJ1-4	NA	17	NA
TGTGCCAGCAGCCAAACCGGGACCTCAACTAATGAAAAACTGTTTTTT	CASSQTGTSTNEKLFF	TRBV14	TRBJ1-4	NA	16	once
TGCGCCAGCAGCTTGGGCGATTGGAACACTGAAGCTTTCTTT	CASSLGDWNTEAFF	TRBV5-1	TRBJ1-1	NA	14	NA
TGTGCCAGCACCCTAGGGGGGAGAAACACTGAAGCTTTCTTT	CASTLGGRNTEAFF	TRBV6-6	TRBJ1-1	NA	14	few
TGTGCCAGCAGCACATCAGGGGGTGACTATGGCTACACCTTC	CASSTSGGDYGYTF	TRBV9	TRBJ1-2	TRBD1	14	NA
TGTGCCAGCAGCTATGGCCTCAGGGGGAGAAATGAAAAACTGTTTTTT	CASSYGLRGRNEKLFF	TRBV7-9	TRBJ1-4	TRBD1	16	NA
TGTGCCAGCAGTCGGGACCCCTCTAACGGCTACACCTTC	CASSRDPSNGYTF	TRBV27	TRBJ1-2	NA	13	NA
TGTGCCAGCAGTCCCCTGGGACAGGGTGGGGCTTTCTTT	CASSPLGQGGAFF	TRBV27	TRBJ1-1	TRBD1	13	NA
TGTGCCAGTAGTATCTATACAGGGATGAACACTGAAGCTTTCTTT	CASSIYTGMNTEAFF	TRBV19	TRBJ1-1	NA	15	NA
TGTGCCAGCAGTTTATATCCGAGAGGTCAGCCCCAGCATTTT	CASSLYPRGQPQHF	TRBV27	TRBJ1-5	NA	14	NA
TGCGCCAGCAGCCAAGAAGACGGGAGTGCGGTCTACAATGAGCAGTTCTTC	CASSQEDGSAVYNEQFF	TRBV4-3	TRBJ2-1	NA	17	NA
TGTGCCAGCAGCTTGTCTTGGAGGGCCAACTATGGCTACACCTTC	CASSLSWRANYGYTF	TRBV5-6	TRBJ1-2	NA	15	NA
TGTGCTAGCAGCTTAGTAGGGGAAAATGAGCAGTTCTTC	CASSLVGENEQFF	TRBV7-7	TRBJ2-1	NA	13	NA
TGTGCCAGTAGTGGGGCCGAACAAGAGACCCAGTACTTC	CASSGAEQETQYF	TRBV19	TRBJ2-5	NA	13	NA
TGCGCCAGCAACCTGGGGCCAGGAACCTACGAGCAGTACTTC	CASNLGPGTYEQYF	TRBV5-1	TRBJ2-7	NA	14	NA
TGCGCCAGCAGCCAGGACAGGGGAGGTGGAAACACCATATATTTT	CASSQDRGGGNTIYF	TRBV4-1	TRBJ1-3	TRBD1	15	NA
TGTGCCAGCAGGGAAGACTGGGAATCGACCTACGAGCAGTACTTC	CASREDWESTYEQYF	TRBV7-8	TRBJ2-7	NA	15	NA
TGCGCCAGCACTTTGGGACTAGCGGGAACAGAGACCCAGTACTTC	CASTLGLAGTETQYF	TRBV10-1	TRBJ2-5	TRBD2	15	NA
TGTGCCAGCAGCTTAGTAGGGCAGGGGGCCCGTCAGCCCCAGCATTTT	CASSLVGQGARQPQHF	TRBV7-8	TRBJ1-5	TRBD1	16	NA
TGTGCCAGCAGCCCTCCTCCGGACAGGGCTTTCTACGAGCAGTACTTC	CASSPPPDRAFYEQYF	TRBV7-9	TRBJ2-7	TRBD1	16	NA
TGTGCCAGCAGCTTGACAGACACCGGGGAGCTGTTTTTT	CASSLTDTGELFF	TRBV11-3	TRBJ2-2	NA	13	NA
TGCAGCGGGGGCGGCCACTATGGCTACACCTTC	CSGGGHYGYTF	TRBV29-1	TRBJ1-2	NA	11	NA
TGTGCCTGGAGTGGCGGGGGTGGCTATGGCTACACCTTC	CAWSGGGGYGYTF	TRBV30	TRBJ1-2	NA	13	NA
TGTGCCAGCAGCTTAGGTACTCCGAGCCCGGGGACAGATACGCAGTATTTT	CASSLGTPSPGTDTQYF	TRBV13	TRBJ2-3	NA	17	NA
TGTGCCAGCAGCTTAGCCGCAGAGTCCACCTACGAGCAGTACTTC	CASSLAAESTYEQYF	TRBV7-9	TRBJ2-7	NA	15	NA
TGTGCCAGTAGTATAGGGGGCAATCAGCCCCAGCATTTT	CASSIGGNQPQHF	TRBV19	TRBJ1-5	NA	13	NA
TGTGCCAGCAGCAAATCGATCCGGGACGGGATTGCTGGGGCCAACGTCCTGACTTTC	CASSKSIRDGIAGANVLTF	TRBV21-1	TRBJ2-6	NA	19	NA
TGTGCCAGCAGTTACGGGGGGGGGAACACTGAAGCTTTCTTT	CASSYGGGNTEAFF	TRBV6-6	TRBJ1-1	NA	14	once
TGTGCCAGCAGCTTAGTAGATCCTGCAAATGAGCAGTTCTTC	CASSLVDPANEQFF	TRBV7-8	TRBJ2-1	NA	14	once
TGTGCCACCAGCAGACAAACAGGGGGAGAGCAGTACTTC	CATSRQTGGEQYF	TRBV15	TRBJ2-7	TRBD1	13	once